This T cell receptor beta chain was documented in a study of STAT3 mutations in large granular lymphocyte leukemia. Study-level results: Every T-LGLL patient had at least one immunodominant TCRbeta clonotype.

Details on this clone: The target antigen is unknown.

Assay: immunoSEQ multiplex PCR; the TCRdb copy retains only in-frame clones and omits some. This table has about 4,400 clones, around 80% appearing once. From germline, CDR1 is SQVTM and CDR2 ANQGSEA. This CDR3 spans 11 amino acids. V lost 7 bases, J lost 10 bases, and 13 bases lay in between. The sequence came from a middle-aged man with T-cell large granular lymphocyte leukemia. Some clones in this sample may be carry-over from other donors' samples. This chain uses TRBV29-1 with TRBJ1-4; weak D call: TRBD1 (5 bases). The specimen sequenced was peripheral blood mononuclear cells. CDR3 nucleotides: TGCAGCGCATCGGTGAGGGGAAAACTGTTTTTT. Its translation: CSASVRGKLFF.